These 2 T cell receptor beta chains were sequenced from one sample in a study of T cells after posttransplantation cyclophosphamide. Method: immunoSEQ multiplex PCR; TCRdb's copy keeps in-frame clones and lacks some. Of tens of thousands of clones listed, roughly 92% are singletons. The sequencing input was PBMCs. The receptor source for this set is a woman in her 50s in good health and a related stem cell transplant donor.

This chain uses TRBV29-1 with TRBJ2-7, with 10 positions matching TRBD1. The CDR3 runs 13 residues. Germline V gene data show CDR1 as SQVTM and CDR2 as ANQGSEA. V trimming: 7 bases; J trimming: 3 bases; junction bases outside the gene matches: 6. CDR3 protein: CSGSGTGDYEQYF. CDR3 bases: TGCAGCGGCTCCGGGACAGGGGACTACGAGCAGTACTTC.

The chain is built from TRBV23-1 and TRBJ1-5; 9 positions agree with TRBD1. TRBV23-1 is flagged as an ORF with uncertain function. The CDR3 has 14 residues. J gave up 4 bases and V 7 bases, and 5 bases lay outside the gene matches. CDR3 amino acids: CASTQGALNQPQHF. The CDR3 DNA reads as TGCGCCAGCACACAGGGGGCGTTAAATCAGCCCCAGCATTTT.